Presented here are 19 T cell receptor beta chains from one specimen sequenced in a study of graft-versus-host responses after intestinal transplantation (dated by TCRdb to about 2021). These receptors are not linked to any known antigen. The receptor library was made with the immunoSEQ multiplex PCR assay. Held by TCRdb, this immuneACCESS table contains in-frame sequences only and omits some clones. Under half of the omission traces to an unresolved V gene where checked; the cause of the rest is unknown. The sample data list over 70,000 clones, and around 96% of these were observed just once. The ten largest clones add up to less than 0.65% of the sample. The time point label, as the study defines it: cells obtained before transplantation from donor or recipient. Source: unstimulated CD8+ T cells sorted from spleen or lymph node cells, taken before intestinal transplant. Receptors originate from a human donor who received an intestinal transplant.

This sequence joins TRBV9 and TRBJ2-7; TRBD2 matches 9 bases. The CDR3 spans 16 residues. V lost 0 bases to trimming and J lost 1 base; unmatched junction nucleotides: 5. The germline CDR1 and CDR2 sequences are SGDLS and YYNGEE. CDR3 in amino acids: CASSVGGAGGSYEQYF. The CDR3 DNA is TGTGCCAGCAGCGTAGGAGGAGCGGGAGGATCCTACGAGCAGTACTTC.

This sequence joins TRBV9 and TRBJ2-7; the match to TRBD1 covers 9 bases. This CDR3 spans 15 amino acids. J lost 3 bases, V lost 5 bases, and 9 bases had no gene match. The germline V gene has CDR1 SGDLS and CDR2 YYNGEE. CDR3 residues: CASSYGTGISYEQYF. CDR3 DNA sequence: TGTGCCAGCAGTTACGGGACAGGGATTAGCTACGAGCAGTACTTC.

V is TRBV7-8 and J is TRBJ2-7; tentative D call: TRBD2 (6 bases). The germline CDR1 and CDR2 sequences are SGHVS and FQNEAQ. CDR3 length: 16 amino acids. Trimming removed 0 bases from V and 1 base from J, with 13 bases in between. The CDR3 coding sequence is TGTGCCAGCAGCTTAGCGTCCGGACTACCTTCCTACGAGCAGTACTTC. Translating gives CASSLASGLPSYEQYF.

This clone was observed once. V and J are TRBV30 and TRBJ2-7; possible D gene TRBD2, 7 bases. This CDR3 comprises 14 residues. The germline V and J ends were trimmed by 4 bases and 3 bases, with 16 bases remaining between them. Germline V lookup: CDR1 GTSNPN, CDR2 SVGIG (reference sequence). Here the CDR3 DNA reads TGTGCCTGGAACGTAAGGGGGAGGGACTACGAGCAGTACTTC. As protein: CAWNVRGRDYEQYF.

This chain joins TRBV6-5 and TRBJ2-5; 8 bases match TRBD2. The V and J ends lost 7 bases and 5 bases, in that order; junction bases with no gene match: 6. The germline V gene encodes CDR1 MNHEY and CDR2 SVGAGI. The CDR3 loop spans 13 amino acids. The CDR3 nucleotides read TGTGCCAGCACAGCGGGAGATTCGGAGACCCAGTACTTC. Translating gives CASTAGDSETQYF.

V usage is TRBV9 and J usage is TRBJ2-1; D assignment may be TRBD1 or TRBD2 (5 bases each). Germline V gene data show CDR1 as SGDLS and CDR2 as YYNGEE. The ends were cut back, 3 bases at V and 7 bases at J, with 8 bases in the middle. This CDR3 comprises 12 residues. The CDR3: CASSGDQNEQFF. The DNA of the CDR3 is TGTGCCAGCAGCGGGGACCAAAATGAGCAGTTCTTC.

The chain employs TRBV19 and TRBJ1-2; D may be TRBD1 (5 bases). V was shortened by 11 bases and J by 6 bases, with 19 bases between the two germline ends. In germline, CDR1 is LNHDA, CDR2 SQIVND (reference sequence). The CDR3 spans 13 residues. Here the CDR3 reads CASVRGGSDGYTF. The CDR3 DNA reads TGTGCCTCTGTGAGGGGAGGGAGTGATGGCTACACCTTC.

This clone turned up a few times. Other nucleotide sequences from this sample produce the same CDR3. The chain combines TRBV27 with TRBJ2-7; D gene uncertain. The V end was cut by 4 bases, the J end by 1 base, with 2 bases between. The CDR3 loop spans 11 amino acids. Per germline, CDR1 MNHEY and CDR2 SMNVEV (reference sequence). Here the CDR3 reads CASSSSYEQYF. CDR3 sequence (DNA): TGTGCCAGCAGTTCATCCTACGAGCAGTACTTC.

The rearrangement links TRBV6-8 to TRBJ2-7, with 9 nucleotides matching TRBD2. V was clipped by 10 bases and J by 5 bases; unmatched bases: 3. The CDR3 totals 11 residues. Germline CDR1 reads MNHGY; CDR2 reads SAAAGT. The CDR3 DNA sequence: TGTGCCACTGGCGGGGGGGACGAGCAGTACTTC. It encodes CATGGGDEQYF.

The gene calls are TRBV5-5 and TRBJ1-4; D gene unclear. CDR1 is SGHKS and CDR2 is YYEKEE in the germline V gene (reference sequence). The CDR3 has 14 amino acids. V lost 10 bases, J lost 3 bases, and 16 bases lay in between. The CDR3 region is CAGTREGPNEKLFF. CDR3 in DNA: TGTGCCGGCACCCGGGAGGGCCCTAATGAAAAACTGTTTTTT.

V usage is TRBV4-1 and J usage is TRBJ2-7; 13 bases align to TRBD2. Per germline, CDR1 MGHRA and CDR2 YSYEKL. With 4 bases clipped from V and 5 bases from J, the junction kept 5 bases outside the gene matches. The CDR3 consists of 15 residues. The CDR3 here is CASSPGLAGVDEQYF. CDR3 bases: TGCGCCAGCAGCCCCGGACTAGCGGGAGTTGACGAGCAGTACTTC.

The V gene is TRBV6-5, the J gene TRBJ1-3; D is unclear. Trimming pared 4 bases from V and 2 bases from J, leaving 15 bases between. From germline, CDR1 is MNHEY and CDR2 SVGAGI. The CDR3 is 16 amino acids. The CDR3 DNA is TGTGCCAGCAGTTTAGCACACCTAACCACTGGAAACACCATATATTTT. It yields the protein CASSLAHLTTGNTIYF.

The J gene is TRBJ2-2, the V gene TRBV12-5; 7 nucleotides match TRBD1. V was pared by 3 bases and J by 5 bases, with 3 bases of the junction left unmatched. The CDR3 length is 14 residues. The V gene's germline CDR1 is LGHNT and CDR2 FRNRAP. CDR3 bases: TGTGCTAGTGGTTTACAGGGGACGACCGGGGAGCTGTTTTTT. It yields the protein CASGLQGTTGELFF.

CDR3 loop: CASQGGENTEAFF. CDR3 bases: TGTGCCAGCCAAGGGGGTGAGAACACTGAAGCTTTCTTT. The V and J genes are TRBV28 and TRBJ1-1; D is perhaps TRBD1 (6 bases). The CDR3 extends over 13 amino acids. Per germline, CDR1 MDHEN and CDR2 SYDVKM. Trimming stripped 8 bases from V and 1 base from J, with 11 bases between.

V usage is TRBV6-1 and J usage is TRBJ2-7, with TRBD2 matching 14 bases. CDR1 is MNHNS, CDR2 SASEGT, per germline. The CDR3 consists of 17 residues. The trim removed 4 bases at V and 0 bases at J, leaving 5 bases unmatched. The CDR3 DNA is TGTGCCAGCAGTGGACCCGGGACTAGCGGGAGCTCCTACGAGCAGTACTTC. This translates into CASSGPGTSGSSYEQYF.

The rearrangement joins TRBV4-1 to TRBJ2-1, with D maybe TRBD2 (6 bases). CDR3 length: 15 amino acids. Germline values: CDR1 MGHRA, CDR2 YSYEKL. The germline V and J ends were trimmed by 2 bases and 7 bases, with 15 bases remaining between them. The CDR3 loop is CASSQIPGLPNEQFF. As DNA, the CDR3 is TGCGCCAGCAGCCAAATTCCGGGACTCCCAAATGAGCAGTTCTTC.

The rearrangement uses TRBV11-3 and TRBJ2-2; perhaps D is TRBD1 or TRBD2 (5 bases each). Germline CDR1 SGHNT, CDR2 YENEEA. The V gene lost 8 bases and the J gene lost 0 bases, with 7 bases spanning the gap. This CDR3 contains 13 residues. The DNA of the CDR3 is TGTGCCAGCGGGACGTCGAACACCGGGGAGCTGTTTTTT. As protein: CASGTSNTGELFF. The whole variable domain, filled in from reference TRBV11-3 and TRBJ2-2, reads EAGVVQSPRYKIIEKKQPVAFWCNPISGHNTLYWYLQNLGQGPELLIRYENEEAVDDSQLPKDRFSAERLKGVDSTLKIQPAELGDSAVYLCASGTSNTGELFFGEGSRLTVL.

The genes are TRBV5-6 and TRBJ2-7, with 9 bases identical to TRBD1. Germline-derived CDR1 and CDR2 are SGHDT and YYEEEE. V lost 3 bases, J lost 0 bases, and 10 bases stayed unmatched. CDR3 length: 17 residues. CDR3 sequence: CASSSGQGVLPSYEQYF. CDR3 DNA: TGTGCCAGCAGCTCGGGACAGGGAGTCTTACCCTCCTACGAGCAGTACTTC.

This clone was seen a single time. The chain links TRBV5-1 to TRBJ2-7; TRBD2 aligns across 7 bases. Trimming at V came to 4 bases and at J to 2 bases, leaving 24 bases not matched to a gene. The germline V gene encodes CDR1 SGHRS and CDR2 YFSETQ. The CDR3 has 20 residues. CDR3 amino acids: CASSGPPRKEGLTYPYEQYF. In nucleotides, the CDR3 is TGCGCCAGCAGCGGACCGCCAAGGAAGGAGGGACTAACATACCCCTACGAGCAGTACTTC.